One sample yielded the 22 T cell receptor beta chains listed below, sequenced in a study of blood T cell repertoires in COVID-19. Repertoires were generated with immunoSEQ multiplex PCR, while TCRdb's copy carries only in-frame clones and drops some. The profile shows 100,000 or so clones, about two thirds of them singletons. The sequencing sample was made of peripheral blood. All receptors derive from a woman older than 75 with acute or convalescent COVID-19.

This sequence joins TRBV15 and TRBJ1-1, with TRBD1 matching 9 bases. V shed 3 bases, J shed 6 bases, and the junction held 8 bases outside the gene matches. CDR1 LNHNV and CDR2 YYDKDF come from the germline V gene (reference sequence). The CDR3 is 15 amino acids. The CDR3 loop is CATSRAGTGRPEAFF. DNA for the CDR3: TGTGCCACCAGCAGGGCCGGGACAGGGAGGCCTGAAGCTTTCTTT.

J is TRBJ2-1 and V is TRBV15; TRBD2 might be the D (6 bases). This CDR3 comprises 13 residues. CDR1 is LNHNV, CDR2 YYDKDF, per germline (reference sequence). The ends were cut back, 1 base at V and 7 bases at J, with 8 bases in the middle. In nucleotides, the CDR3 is TGTGCCACCAGCAGAGTCCGGGAGAATGAGCAGTTCTTC. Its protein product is CATSRVRENEQFF.

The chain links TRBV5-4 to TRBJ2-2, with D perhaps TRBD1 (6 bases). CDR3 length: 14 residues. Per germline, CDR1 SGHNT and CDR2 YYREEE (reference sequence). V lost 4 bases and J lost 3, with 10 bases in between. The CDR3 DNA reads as TGTGCCAGCAGCGGGGGACAATACACCGGGGAGCTGTTTTTT. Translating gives CASSGGQYTGELFF.

The CDR3 sequence is CAALGEGYGYTF. Written as DNA, the CDR3 is TGTGCCGCCCTGGGGGAGGGCTATGGCTACACCTTC. J is TRBJ1-2 and V is TRBV30; possible D gene TRBD1, 5 bases. This CDR3 region has 12 residues. Germline values: CDR1 GTSNPN, CDR2 SVGIG (reference sequence). V gave up 8 bases and J gave up 4 bases, with 14 bases separating them.

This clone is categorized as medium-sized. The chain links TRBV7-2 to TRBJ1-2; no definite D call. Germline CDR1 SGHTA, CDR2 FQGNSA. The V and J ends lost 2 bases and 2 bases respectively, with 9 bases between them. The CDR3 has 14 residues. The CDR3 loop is CASSLNWRNYGYTF. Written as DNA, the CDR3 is TGTGCCAGCAGCTTAAACTGGAGGAACTATGGCTACACCTTC.

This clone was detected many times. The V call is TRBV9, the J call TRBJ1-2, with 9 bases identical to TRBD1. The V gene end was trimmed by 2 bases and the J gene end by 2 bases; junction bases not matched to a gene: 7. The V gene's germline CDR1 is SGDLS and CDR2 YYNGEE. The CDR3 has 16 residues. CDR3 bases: TGTGCCAGCAGCGTGGGAAACAGGGGGCTAAACTATGGCTACACCTTC. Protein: CASSVGNRGLNYGYTF.

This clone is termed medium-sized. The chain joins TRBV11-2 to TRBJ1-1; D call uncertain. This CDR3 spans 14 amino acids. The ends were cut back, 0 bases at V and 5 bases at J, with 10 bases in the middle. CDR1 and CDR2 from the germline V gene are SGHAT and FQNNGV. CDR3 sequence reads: CASSLDIRGTEAFF. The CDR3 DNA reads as TGTGCCAGCAGCTTAGATATTCGAGGTACTGAAGCTTTCTTT.

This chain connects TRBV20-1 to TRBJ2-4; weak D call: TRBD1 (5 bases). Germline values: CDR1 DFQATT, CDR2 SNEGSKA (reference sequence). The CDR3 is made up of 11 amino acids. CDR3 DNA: TGCAGCTCCCCCTCCAGGGACATTCAGTACTTC. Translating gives CSSPSRDIQYF.

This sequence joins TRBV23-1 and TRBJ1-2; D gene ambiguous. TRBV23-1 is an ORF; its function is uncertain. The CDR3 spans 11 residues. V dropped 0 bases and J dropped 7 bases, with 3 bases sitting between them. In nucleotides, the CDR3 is TGCGCCAGCAGTCAATCCGGTGGCTACACCTTC. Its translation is CASSQSGGYTF.

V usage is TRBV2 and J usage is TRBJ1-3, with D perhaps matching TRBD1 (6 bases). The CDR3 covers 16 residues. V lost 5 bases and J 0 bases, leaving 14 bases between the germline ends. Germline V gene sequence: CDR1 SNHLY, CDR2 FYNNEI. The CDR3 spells CASSSNRASSGNTIYF. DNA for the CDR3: TGTGCCAGCAGTTCCAACAGGGCCTCCTCTGGAAACACCATATATTTT.

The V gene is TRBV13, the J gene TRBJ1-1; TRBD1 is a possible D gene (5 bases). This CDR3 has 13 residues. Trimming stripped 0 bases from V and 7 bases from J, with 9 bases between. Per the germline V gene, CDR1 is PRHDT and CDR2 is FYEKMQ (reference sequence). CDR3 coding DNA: TGTGCCAGCAGCTTAGGCCGACAGATTGAAGCTTTCTTT. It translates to CASSLGRQIEAFF.

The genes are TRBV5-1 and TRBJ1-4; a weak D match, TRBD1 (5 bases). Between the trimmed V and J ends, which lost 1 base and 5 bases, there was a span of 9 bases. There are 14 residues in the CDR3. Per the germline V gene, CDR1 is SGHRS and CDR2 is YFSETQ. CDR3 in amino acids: CASSLWGGNEKLFF. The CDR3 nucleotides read TGCGCCAGCAGCTTGTGGGGGGGAAATGAAAAACTGTTTTTT.

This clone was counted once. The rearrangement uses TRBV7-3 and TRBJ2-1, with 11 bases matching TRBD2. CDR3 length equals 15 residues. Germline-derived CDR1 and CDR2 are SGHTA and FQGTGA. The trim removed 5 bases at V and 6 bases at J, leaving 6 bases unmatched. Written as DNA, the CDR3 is TGTGCCAGCAGCACGACTAGCGGGGCCGGCAATGAGCAGTTCTTC. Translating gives CASSTTSGAGNEQFF.

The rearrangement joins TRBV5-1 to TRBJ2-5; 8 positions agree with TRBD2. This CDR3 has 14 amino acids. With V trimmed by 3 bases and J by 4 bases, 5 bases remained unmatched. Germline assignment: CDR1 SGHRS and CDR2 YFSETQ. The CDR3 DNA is TGCGCCAGCAGCTCGGGGGGGCTCAGAGAGACCCAGTACTTC. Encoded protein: CASSSGGLRETQYF.

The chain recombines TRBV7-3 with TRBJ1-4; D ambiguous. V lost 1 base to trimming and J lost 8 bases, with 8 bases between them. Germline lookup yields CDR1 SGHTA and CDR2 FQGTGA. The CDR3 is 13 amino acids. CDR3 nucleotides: TGTGCCAGCAGCTTAAGGGCAGAGGAAAAACTGTTTTTT. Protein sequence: CASSLRAEEKLFF.

CDR3 region: CASSSGTGGYEQYF. The CDR3 region has the DNA TGTGCCAGCAGCTCCGGGACAGGGGGCTACGAGCAGTACTTC. The chain recombines TRBV5-5 with TRBJ2-7; 11 nucleotides match TRBD1. The CDR3 sequence is 14 residues long. Per the germline V gene, CDR1 is SGHKS and CDR2 is YYEKEE (reference sequence). With V trimmed by 3 bases and J by 3 bases, 2 bases remained unmatched.

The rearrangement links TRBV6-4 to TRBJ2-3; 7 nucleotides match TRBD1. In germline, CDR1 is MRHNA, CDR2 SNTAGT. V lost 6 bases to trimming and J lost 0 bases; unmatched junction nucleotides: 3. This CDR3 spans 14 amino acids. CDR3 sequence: CASSGTASTDTQYF. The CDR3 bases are TGTGCCAGCAGCGGGACAGCTAGCACAGATACGCAGTATTTT.

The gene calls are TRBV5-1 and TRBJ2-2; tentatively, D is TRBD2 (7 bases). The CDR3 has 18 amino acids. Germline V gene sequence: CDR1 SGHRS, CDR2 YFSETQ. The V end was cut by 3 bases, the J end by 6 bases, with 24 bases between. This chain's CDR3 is CASSSGGLAGAEPGELFF. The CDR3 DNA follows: TGCGCCAGCAGCTCCGGCGGGTTGGCGGGGGCGGAGCCCGGGGAGCTGTTTTTT.

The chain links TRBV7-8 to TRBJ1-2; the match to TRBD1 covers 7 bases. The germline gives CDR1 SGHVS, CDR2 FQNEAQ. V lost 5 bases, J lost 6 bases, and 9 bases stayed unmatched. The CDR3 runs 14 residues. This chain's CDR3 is CASSPLATGDGYTF. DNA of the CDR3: TGTGCCAGCAGCCCCCTTGCCACAGGGGATGGCTACACCTTC.

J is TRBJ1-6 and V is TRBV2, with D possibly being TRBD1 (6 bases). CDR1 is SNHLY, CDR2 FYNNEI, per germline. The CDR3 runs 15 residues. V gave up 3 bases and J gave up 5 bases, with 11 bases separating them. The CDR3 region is CASSDFNRDNSPLHF. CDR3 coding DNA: TGTGCCAGCAGTGATTTTAACAGGGATAATTCACCCCTCCACTTT.

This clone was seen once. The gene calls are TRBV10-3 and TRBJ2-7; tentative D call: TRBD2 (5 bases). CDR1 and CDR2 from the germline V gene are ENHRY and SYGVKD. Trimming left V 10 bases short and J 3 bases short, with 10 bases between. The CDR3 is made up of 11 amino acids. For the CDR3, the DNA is TGTGCCACCGGGAACAACTACGAGCAGTACTTC. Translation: CATGNNYEQYF.

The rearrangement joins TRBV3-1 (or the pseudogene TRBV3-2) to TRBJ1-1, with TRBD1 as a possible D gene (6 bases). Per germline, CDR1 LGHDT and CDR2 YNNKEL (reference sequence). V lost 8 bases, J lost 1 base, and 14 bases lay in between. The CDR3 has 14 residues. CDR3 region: CASAYGGQNTEAFF. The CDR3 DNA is TGTGCCAGCGCGTATGGGGGACAGAACACTGAAGCTTTCTTT.